A single sample gave rise to the 15 T cell receptor beta chains below, sequenced in a study of T cells in Graves' hyperthyroidism and ophthalmopathy (dated by TCRdb to the late 2010s). Library preparation employed multiplex PCR. The listed sequencing device is Illumina HiSeq 2000. The TCR beta CDR3 regions were amplified from the RNA transcripts. The TCR CDR3 was subjected to a first round of RT-PCR using the HTBI primer set and the Qiagen OneStep RT-PCR kit. The public reads were run again by TCRdb, first through fastp at Q25 and then through MiXCR, and only productive beta chains were kept. Rows are unified per CDR3 protein, each entry keeping the most common DNA and genes. The sample records 480,000 or so distinct CDR3 sequences, 40% to 50% of which are singletons. The ten largest clones represent around two fifths of the sample. The source material was peripheral blood or thyroid tissue (not recorded which). The source is an adult woman with Graves' disease, either hyperthyroidism or ophthalmopathy (not recorded which).

This clonotype was found a few times. This rearrangement joins TRBV20-1 to TRBJ2-2, with 8 bases identical to TRBD1. CDR3 size: 14 residues. V was pared by 3 bases and J by 5 bases, with 5 bases of the junction left unmatched. Germline assignment: CDR1 DFQATT and CDR2 SNEGSKA (reference sequence). CDR3 coding DNA: TGCAGTGCTAGGCAGGGGGCCGGAACCGGGGAGCTGTTTTTT. Its protein product is CSARQGAGTGELFF.

Many counts were recorded for this clonotype. V usage is TRBV7-9 and J usage is TRBJ1-5, with TRBD1 matching 7 bases. Germline CDR1 reads SEHNR; CDR2 reads FQNEAQ (reference sequence). This CDR3 is built from 16 residues. J gave up 2 bases and V 4 bases, and 8 bases lay outside the gene matches. Here the CDR3 DNA reads TGTGCCAGCAGCTCCGACAGGGTCGGGCGCAATCAGCCCCAGCATTTT. Its protein product is CASSSDRVGRNQPQHF.

This chain uses TRBV20-1 with TRBJ1-2; maybe TRBD1 (5 bases). This CDR3 is 16 amino acids long. Trimming shortened V by 1 base and J by 6 bases, and 21 bases separated the two germline ends. Germline lookup yields CDR1 DFQATT and CDR2 SNEGSKA (reference sequence). The CDR3 reads CSARGRGPPWDDGYTF. The CDR3 DNA reads TGCAGTGCTAGAGGAAGGGGCCCTCCTTGGGACGATGGCTACACCTTC.

This clonotype came up a few times. This chain joins TRBV10-3 and TRBJ1-1; D uncertain. V was pared by 2 bases and J by 7 bases, with 11 bases between. CDR3 size: 13 residues. CDR1 is ENHRY, CDR2 SYGVKD, per germline. CDR3 loop: CAISEVGIGEAFF. The CDR3 nucleotides are TGTGCCATCAGTGAGGTCGGCATTGGTGAAGCTTTCTTT.

This clonotype was counted a few times. The chain joins TRBV4-3 to TRBJ1-6, with 8 positions matching TRBD1. The CDR3 contains 15 residues. V was pared by 0 bases and J by 10 bases, with 5 bases of the junction left unmatched. CDR1 is LGHNA and CDR2 is YSLEER in the germline V gene. The CDR3 loop reads CASSQDMDRASPLHF. Written as DNA, the CDR3 is TGCGCCAGCAGCCAAGATATGGACAGGGCCTCACCCCTCCACTTT.

Turning to this clonotype: Just one base apart from a much larger clone, this may be a read error. Because it lacks the conserved phenylalanine or tryptophan at the end, this CDR3 is likely a read error. The chain combines TRBV11-2 with TRBJ2-2; no clear D gene. V shed 5 bases and J shed 0 bases, with 13 bases lying between them. The CDR3 sequence is 16 residues long. From germline, CDR1 is SGHAT and CDR2 FQNNGV. The CDR3 coding sequence is TGTGCCAGCAGCCAACATGAGGCCGCGAACACCGGGGAGCTGTTTCTT. Translated: CASSQHEAANTGELFL.

The chain couples TRBV12-3 or TRBV12-4 to TRBJ1-6; D gene uncertain. The CDR3 is made up of 12 amino acids. Trimming removed 6 bases from V and 10 bases from J, with 10 bases in between. CDR3 in DNA: TGTGCCAGCAGCCCTTGGGAATCACCCCTCCACTTT. Translation: CASSPWESPLHF.

The CDR3 sequence is CASSGGVGGTEKLFF. Here the CDR3 DNA reads TGTGCCAGCAGCGGGGGGGTCGGGGGTACTGAAAAACTGTTTTTT. The chain recombines TRBV2 with TRBJ1-4, with D possibly being TRBD1 (5 bases). The CDR3 is 15 residues long. CDR1 is SNHLY and CDR2 is FYNNEI in the germline V gene. V was trimmed by 6 bases and J by 7 bases, leaving 18 bases between them.

The rearrangement uses TRBV7-9 and TRBJ2-7; TRBD2 agrees at 8 bases. The CDR3 is made up of 13 amino acids. CDR1 and CDR2 (germline): SEHNR, FQNEAQ (reference sequence). The trim removed 7 bases at V and 3 bases at J, leaving 5 bases unmatched. CDR3 DNA sequence: TGTGCCAGCACCCTCAGCGGGAGCTACGAGCAGTACTTC. Translated: CASTLSGSYEQYF.

The CDR3 loop is CASSPTGVGTQYF. The CDR3 nucleotides read TGTGCCAGCAGCCCAACAGGGGTTGGGACCCAGTACTTC. The chain joins TRBV7-2 to TRBJ2-5; 7 nucleotides agree with TRBD1. The ends lost 5 bases at V and 7 bases at J; junction bases unmatched: 7. This CDR3 spans 13 amino acids. Germline V gene lookup returns CDR1 SGHTA and CDR2 FQGNSA.

This clonotype was seen many times. The chain's CDR3 is CSASRSNQPQHF. CDR3 DNA: TGCAGTGCTAGCAGGAGCAATCAGCCCCAGCATTTT. The rearrangement links TRBV20-1 to TRBJ1-5; D is ambiguous. CDR1 and CDR2 from the germline V gene are DFQATT and SNEGSKA (reference sequence). CDR3 length: 12 residues. V lost 3 bases and J lost 1, with 4 bases in between.

Many counts were recorded for this clonotype. The gene calls are TRBV7-9 and TRBJ1-4; D gene ambiguous. Trimming left V 5 bases short and J 6 bases short, with 13 bases between. CDR3 length equals 14 residues. The germline gives CDR1 SEHNR, CDR2 FQNEAQ (reference sequence). As DNA, the CDR3 is TGTGCCAGCAGCAAACGCCGGGCGGATGAAAAACTGTTTTTT. Translated: CASSKRRADEKLFF.

The chain recombines TRBV7-9 with TRBJ1-1, with D hard to call. CDR1 is SEHNR, CDR2 FQNEAQ, per germline (reference sequence). With 5 bases removed from V and 11 bases from J, the gap between germline ends came to 15 bases. CDR3 size: 12 residues. This CDR3 reads CASSDGRLKAFF. For the CDR3, the DNA is TGTGCCAGCAGCGACGGACGTTTGAAGGCTTTCTTT.

This clonotype was counted only a few times. The rearrangement links TRBV20-1 to TRBJ2-7; D remains unclear. The CDR3 has 11 residues. Germline V gene data show CDR1 as DFQATT and CDR2 as SNEGSKA (reference sequence). Trimming left V 3 bases short and J 5 bases short, with 8 bases between. CDR3 bases: TGCAGTGCTAGCACGTCTCACGAGCAGTACTTC. Translation: CSASTSHEQYF.

This clonotype occurred many times. The junction does not match germline at one end; this may be a read error. V and J are TRBV5-1 and TRBJ2-5; no clear D. CDR1 and CDR2 (germline): SGHRS, YFSETQ. This CDR3 region has 12 residues. Here the CDR3 reads CASSLDQETQYF. The CDR3 region has the DNA TGTGCCAGCAGCTTAGACCAAGAGACCCAGTACTTC.